The clone carrying this T cell receptor (beta chain) was seen only a few times. The antigen is unknown. The data originate from a study of T-cell memory formation after mild COVID-19. The wider study: The TCR clusters were mostly specific to one donor.

Broader study findings: Contracting clones, day 15 to 85, had balanced CD4/CD8, and later expanders favored CD4+. For second-wave clones that peaked at day 37, SARS-CoV-2 specificity went unverified.

TCRalpha and TCRbeta libraries used 5'RACE with constant-segment primers and UMIs. TCRdb processed the 5' RACE reads anew with MiXCR; each CDR3 protein has one entry. The sample lists fewer than 250,000 distinct CDR3 sequences, around 18% occurring once. Per germline, CDR1 MNHEY and CDR2 SVGEGT. CDR3 length: 15 residues. With 7 bases removed from V and 5 bases from J, the gap between germline ends came to 20 bases. Sequencing was performed on PBMCs or a T cell subset sorted from them (not recorded which). This clonotype was sampled from an adult woman who had mild COVID-19 (a few samples of this study predate the infection). Cell type and time point are not known. The chain couples TRBV6-2 or TRBV6-3 to TRBJ1-2; tentative D call: TRBD1 (5 bases). For the CDR3, the DNA is TGTGCCAGCAACTTACATGTAGCGGGACGGTATGGCTACACCTTC. Its translation is CASNLHVAGRYGYTF.